This T cell receptor beta chain was captured in a study of somatic mutations in cytotoxic T cells in rheumatoid arthritis. Germline CDR1 is SGHAT and CDR2 is FQDESV (reference sequence). The CDR3 contains 19 residues. V was clipped by 1 base and J by 11 bases, with 32 bases between them. Generated by immunoSEQ multiplex PCR, the TCRdb table keeps only in-frame clones and is missing some. The sample includes 9,000 or so clones, approximately 79% of them seen just once. The chain links TRBV11-1 to TRBJ1-1, with a possible D match to TRBD1 (5 bases). The sequence came from an adult with rheumatoid arthritis. Sample: CD8+ T cells sorted from blood. In DNA form, the CDR3 reads TGTGCCAGCAGCTTAGACACCGCGGTTTCGGGACCTCCGGGTTACGATGCTTTCTTT. Amino acids: CASSLDTAVSGPPGYDAFF.